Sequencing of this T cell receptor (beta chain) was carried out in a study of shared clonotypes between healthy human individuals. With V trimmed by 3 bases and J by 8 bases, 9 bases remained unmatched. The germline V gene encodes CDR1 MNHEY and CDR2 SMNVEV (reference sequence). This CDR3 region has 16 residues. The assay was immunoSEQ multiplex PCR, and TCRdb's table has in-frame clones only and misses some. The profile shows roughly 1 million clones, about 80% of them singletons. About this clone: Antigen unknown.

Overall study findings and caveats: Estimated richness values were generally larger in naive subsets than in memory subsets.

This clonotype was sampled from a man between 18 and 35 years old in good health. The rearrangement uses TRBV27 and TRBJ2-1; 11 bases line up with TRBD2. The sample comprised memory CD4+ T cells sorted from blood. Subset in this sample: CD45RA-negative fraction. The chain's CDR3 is CASSFRPSGRSDEQFF. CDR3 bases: TGTGCCAGCAGTTTTCGGCCTAGCGGGAGGTCAGATGAGCAGTTCTTC.